This T cell receptor (beta chain) is from a study of cytomegalovirus exposure and HLA in healthy donors. As for the study in general: From HLA-typed donors, an early data release held some 80 million unique TCRs. Points from the study as a whole: In an earlier analysis, productive rearrangement rates for most beta V segments clustered near 87% or 30%.

This clone showed up just a few times. What it binds is not known. The PCR ran on 60 Vbeta and 13 Jbeta primers. Method: immunoSEQ multiplex PCR; TCRdb's copy keeps in-frame clones and lacks some. The sample holds 150,000 to 200,000 clones, over 75% seen once. The germline V gene has CDR1 MGHDK and CDR2 SYGVNS. V lost 1 base to trimming and J lost 7 bases; unmatched junction nucleotides: 4. This CDR3 is built from 15 residues. This receptor was taken from a girl less than two years old in good health and CMV-seronegative. The chain employs TRBV25-1 and TRBJ1-4, with 9 bases lining up with TRBD1. Sequenced: PBMCs. The CDR3 DNA sequence: TGTGCCAGCAGTGAATGGGGGACAGGGTTTGAAAAACTGTTTTTT. It specifies CASSEWGTGFEKLFF.